This T cell receptor (beta chain) was sequenced during a study of beta chain features in type 1 diabetes. Notes on the study in general: Although PCR might favor shorter templates, it would do so equally in patients and controls. Researchers report that Type 1 diabetes patients had moderately but significantly shorter TCRB CDR3s across all four CD4+ subsets.

Expressed TCRB transcripts were sequenced after all isolated RNA was converted to cDNA. The assay was immunoSEQ multiplex PCR, and TCRdb's table has in-frame clones only and misses some. The profile shows roughly 730,000 clones, roughly 12% of them singletons. Notes on this clone: Its cognate antigen is unknown.

This TCR derives from a man aged 18-30 years with type 1 diabetes. Sequencing input: naive CD4+ T cells from blood.

In DNA form, the CDR3 reads TGTGCCAGCAGTGGCGTTGGGACGACTGGGGGCTACACCTTC. Translated: CASSGVGTTGGYTF. This chain links TRBV6-1 with TRBJ1-2; maybe TRBD1 (5 bases). CDR1 is MNHNS, CDR2 SASEGT, per germline. Trimming took off 4 bases at V and 8 bases at J, with 17 bases between the two ends. The CDR3 length is 14 residues.